One sample yielded the 4 T cell receptor beta chains listed below, sequenced in a study of T cell repertoires in cytomegalovirus infection. A single record per CDR3 protein comes from TCRdb applying MiXCR to the reads. The table records 80,000 to 90,000 distinct CDR3 sequences, roughly half of them present only once. Their target antigens are unknown. Source: CD8+ T cells from cultured PBMCs, taken from culture after CMV antigen stimulation. All receptors come from a human donor in good health (CMV status not recorded). Some clones in this sample may be carry-over from other donors' samples.

This clonotype was detected only a few times. The chain employs TRBV7-8 and TRBJ2-1; 11 nucleotides align to TRBD2. V dropped 3 bases and J dropped 2; count of bases not matched to a gene: 3. The CDR3 length is 16 residues. CDR1 and CDR2 (germline): SGHVS, FQNEAQ. The CDR3 sequence is CASSFLAGGTYNEQFF. DNA of the CDR3: TGTGCCAGCAGCTTTTTAGCGGGAGGGACCTACAATGAGCAGTTCTTC.

The chain has TRBV7-4 and TRBJ2-5; either TRBD1 or TRBD2 may supply D (5 bases each). Looked up from germline, CDR1 is SGHVT and CDR2 is SQSDAQ. The CDR3 spans 16 residues. Trimming took 5 bases from V and 0 from J, leaving 16 bases between them. The CDR3 DNA sequence: TGTGCCAGCAGCCTTCTCATGTGGGGGAACCAAGAGACCCAGTACTTC. As protein: CASSLLMWGNQETQYF.

The chain carries TRBV12-3 or TRBV12-4 and TRBJ1-1, with D tentatively TRBD1 (5 bases). V was shortened by 4 bases and J by 4 bases, with 10 bases between the two germline ends. The CDR3 is 13 residues long. Written as DNA, the CDR3 is TGTGCCAGCAGTTCTAACAGGCGCACTGAAGCTTTCTTT. Translated, it gives CASSSNRRTEAFF.

The V call is TRBV5-4, the J call TRBJ1-2; D may be TRBD1 (5 bases). Germline V lookup: CDR1 SGHNT, CDR2 YYREEE (reference sequence). V lost 0 bases, J lost 0 bases, and 12 bases lay in between. The CDR3 extends over 16 amino acids. CDR3 residues: CASSLAPGKANYGYTF. In nucleotides, the CDR3 is TGTGCCAGCAGCTTGGCGCCAGGGAAAGCTAACTATGGCTACACCTTC.